This TCR beta chain appears in the sequencing data of a study of molecular identifiers for immune sequencing clone quantification. About the study: Five portions were made in replicates from RNA of roughly 20,000 or 100,000 naive CD8 cells, and four underwent sequencing. Study-wide results and caveats: Detection of one spiked Jurkat cell's TCR RNA reportedly worked in one million naive cells. Effector cells had over 99% of their molecules in clones above 20 RNA copies, while naive cells had under 1%.

This clonotype was observed many times. What it binds is not known. Using its own MiXCR run on the PCR reads, TCRdb lists one record per CDR3 protein. The sample has roughly 320,000 distinct CDR3 sequences; about 23% are singletons. For naive CD8 T cells, sorting used the CD8+CD4-CCR7+CD45RA+ phenotype. The V gene's germline CDR1 is SQVTM and CDR2 ANQGSEA. The CDR3 contains 14 residues. Trimming cost V 0 bases and J 2 bases, with 9 bases left between them. V gene TRBV29-1 combines with J gene TRBJ2-3; D ambiguous. This TCR was recovered from a human donor in good health. Some libraries in this study had Jurkat cell RNA spiked in. Sequencing input: naive CD8+ T cells from blood, with Jurkat cell RNA spiked in. Subset of the sample: FACS-sorted CD8+CD4-CCR7+CD45RA+ naive T cells. CDR3 bases: TGCAGCGTTGAAGAAGTGGTCCCCACAGATACGCAGTATTTT. Amino acids: CSVEEVVPTDTQYF.